This TCR beta chain originates from a study of HIV-infected patients and healthy controls. About 540 ng RNA was reverse transcribed with alpha and beta constant-region primers. Alpha and beta chain libraries were made separately by chain-specific third strand synthesis with multiplexing indices. TCRdb called the 5' RACE reads again in MiXCR, with one record for every CDR3 protein. The sample lists about 18,000 distinct CDR3 sequences, approximately 9.1% occurring once. The germline V and J ends were trimmed by 0 bases and 2 bases, with 10 bases remaining between them. CDR1 and CDR2 (germline): SGHRS, YFSETQ. There are 15 residues in the CDR3. Whole blood was used without fractionation, so all unsorted peripheral T cells were included. General study findings and limits: Compared with controls, mean Gini indices were significantly raised in HIV-infected repertoires, possibly indicating oligoclonality.

This clonotype was seen repeatedly, ten times or more. What it binds is unknown. This rearrangement joins TRBV5-1 to TRBJ2-3, with D tentatively TRBD2 (6 bases). This TCR was recovered from an adult in good health. The specimen was blood. The CDR3: CASSLAAGTTDTQYF. CDR3 nucleotides: TGCGCCAGCAGCTTGGCTGCGGGAACCACAGATACGCAGTATTTT. The whole variable domain, filled in from reference TRBV5-1 and TRBJ2-3, reads KAGVTQTPRYLIKTRGQQVTLSCSPISGHRSVSWYQQTPGQGLQFLFEYFSETQRNKGNFPGRFSGRQFSNSRSEMNVSTLELGDSALYLCASSLAAGTTDTQYFGPGTRLTVL.